Listed below are T cell receptor beta chains from one sample, sequenced in a study of control samples from healthy donors and cancer patients. The protocol was immunoSEQ multiplex PCR, while the TCRdb copy is restricted to in-frame clones and leaves out a portion. The sample includes over 85,000 clones, over 90% seen only once; the top ten take over 1.3%. Sequencing input: blood. Receptors were obtained from a woman aged 25 to 39 in good health. Both conserved end residues are part of each CDR3. A D gene is named only where the DNA matches it firmly. Expanded clones get a size class; other rows say once, few or many, or leave the size out.

d_call: NA
clone_size: NA
v_call: TRBV4-1
j_call: TRBJ2-1
cdr3_nt: TGCGCCAGCAGCCAAGGACCATCTGGCTCCTACAATGAGCAGTTCTTC
cdr3_aa: CASSQGPSGSYNEQFF

d_call: NA
clone_size: once
v_call: TRBV4-1
j_call: TRBJ2-7
cdr3_nt: TGCGCCAGCAGCCAAGACGGCAGGGAAGCCTACGAGCAGTACTTC
cdr3_aa: CASSQDGREAYEQYF

d_call: TRBD1
clone_size: NA
v_call: TRBV2
j_call: TRBJ1-6
cdr3_nt: TGTGCCAGCAGTTACAGGGGGTCCTATAATTCACCCCTCCACTTT
cdr3_aa: CASSYRGSYNSPLHF

d_call: NA
clone_size: NA
v_call: TRBV7-2
j_call: TRBJ1-3
cdr3_nt: TGTGCCAGCAGCTTAGAGGCCAGAAGCTCTGGAAACACCATATATTTT
cdr3_aa: CASSLEARSSGNTIYF

d_call: NA
clone_size: once
v_call: TRBV21-1
j_call: TRBJ2-4
cdr3_nt: TGTGCCAGCAGCAGCACAGGGACCAAAGACATTCAGTACTTC
cdr3_aa: CASSSTGTKDIQYF

d_call: TRBD1
clone_size: NA
v_call: TRBV7-3
j_call: TRBJ2-5
cdr3_nt: TGTGCCAGCAGCTCAGGGGGCGCAGGGACCCAGTACTTC
cdr3_aa: CASSSGGAGTQYF

d_call: NA
clone_size: few
v_call: TRBV24-1
j_call: TRBJ1-5
cdr3_nt: TGTGCCACAAAAGCAGGGTGTCAGCCCCAGCATTTT
cdr3_aa: CATKAGCQPQHF

d_call: NA
clone_size: once
v_call: TRBV19
j_call: TRBJ1-6
cdr3_nt: TGTGCCAGTAGTATGGAGGGAAGCGAAGGTTCACCCCTCCACTTT
cdr3_aa: CASSMEGSEGSPLHF

d_call: NA
clone_size: NA
v_call: TRBV12-5
j_call: TRBJ1-1
cdr3_nt: TGTGCTAGTGGTTTGGTATTTTTGTCCGCAGTGGGGGCCTTGGAAGCTTTCTTT
cdr3_aa: CASGLVFLSAVGALEAFF

d_call: NA
clone_size: NA
v_call: TRBV6-2/TRBV6-3
j_call: TRBJ2-1
cdr3_nt: TGTGCCAGCAGTTACAAGGGAGGTGAGCAGTTCTTC
cdr3_aa: CASSYKGGEQFF

d_call: TRBD1
clone_size: NA
v_call: TRBV30
j_call: TRBJ1-5
cdr3_nt: TGTGCCTGGAATACAGGGGGTAATCAGCCCCAGCATTTT
cdr3_aa: CAWNTGGNQPQHF

d_call: NA
clone_size: NA
v_call: TRBV5-1
j_call: TRBJ2-1
cdr3_nt: TGCGCCAGCAGCCAAGGTGGGGTCCTGCAGTTCTTC
cdr3_aa: CASSQGGVLQFF

d_call: TRBD1
clone_size: NA
v_call: TRBV28
j_call: TRBJ1-5
cdr3_nt: TGTGCCAGCAGCCGTTCCGGGACAGGGGGCTTTCAGCCCCAGCATTTT
cdr3_aa: CASSRSGTGGFQPQHF

d_call: NA
clone_size: NA
v_call: TRBV12-2
j_call: TRBJ1-4
cdr3_nt: TGTGCAAGTCGCCGCATCCCCGTGTTCGATGAAAAACTGTTTTTT
cdr3_aa: CASRRIPVFDEKLFF

d_call: TRBD2
clone_size: few
v_call: TRBV20-1
j_call: TRBJ2-3
cdr3_nt: TGCAGTGCTAGTAGGACTAGCGGAGGGGATACGCAGTATTTT
cdr3_aa: CSASRTSGGDTQYF

d_call: NA
clone_size: few
v_call: TRBV4-2
j_call: TRBJ2-7
cdr3_nt: TGTGCCAGCAGCCAAGATCGGGCTAGCGATGACGAGCAGTACTTC
cdr3_aa: CASSQDRASDDEQYF

d_call: TRBD1
clone_size: NA
v_call: TRBV6-5
j_call: TRBJ1-6
cdr3_nt: TGTGCCAGCAGGCCGAGACAGGGGCGACGGTCACCCCTCCACTTT
cdr3_aa: CASRPRQGRRSPLHF

d_call: NA
clone_size: NA
v_call: TRBV2
j_call: TRBJ1-5
cdr3_nt: TGTGCCAGCAGTCCCCAACCGGGGGGCGCGGGTCAGCCCCAGCATTTT
cdr3_aa: CASSPQPGGAGQPQHF

d_call: NA
clone_size: few
v_call: TRBV5-6
j_call: TRBJ2-5
cdr3_nt: TGTGCCAGCAGCTTGGTGCGGGGAGAAGAGACCCAGTACTTC
cdr3_aa: CASSLVRGEETQYF

d_call: NA
clone_size: NA
v_call: TRBV19
j_call: TRBJ1-1
cdr3_nt: TGTGCCAGTTTGGATCCAGGGTTGGTCACTGAAGCTTTCTTT
cdr3_aa: CASLDPGLVTEAFF

d_call: NA
clone_size: NA
v_call: TRBV27
j_call: TRBJ1-2
cdr3_nt: TGTGCCAGCAGCCGAAGGACCCCATCCTATGGCTACACCTTC
cdr3_aa: CASSRRTPSYGYTF

d_call: NA
clone_size: NA
v_call: TRBV12-3/TRBV12-4
j_call: TRBJ1-1
cdr3_nt: TGTGCCAGCAGCCTACCACCGAACACTGAAGCTTTCTTT
cdr3_aa: CASSLPPNTEAFF

d_call: NA
clone_size: NA
v_call: TRBV12-5
j_call: TRBJ2-1
cdr3_nt: TGTGCTAGTGGATGGGGCACGGGTAACTCCAATGAGCAGTTCTTC
cdr3_aa: CASGWGTGNSNEQFF

d_call: TRBD1
clone_size: NA
v_call: TRBV11-3
j_call: TRBJ2-7
cdr3_nt: TGTGCCAGCAGCTTATTCCGGGACAGGGGGCTCTACGAGCAGTACTTC
cdr3_aa: CASSLFRDRGLYEQYF

d_call: NA
clone_size: NA
v_call: TRBV6-4
j_call: TRBJ2-3
cdr3_nt: TGTGCCAGCAGTGAGGGTCTGGGGGCGACAGATACGCAGTATTTT
cdr3_aa: CASSEGLGATDTQYF

d_call: NA
clone_size: NA
v_call: TRBV18
j_call: TRBJ1-4
cdr3_nt: TGTGCCAGCTCACCGATGGAGCCGACGCTAGCAACTAATGAAAAACTGTTTTTT
cdr3_aa: CASSPMEPTLATNEKLFF